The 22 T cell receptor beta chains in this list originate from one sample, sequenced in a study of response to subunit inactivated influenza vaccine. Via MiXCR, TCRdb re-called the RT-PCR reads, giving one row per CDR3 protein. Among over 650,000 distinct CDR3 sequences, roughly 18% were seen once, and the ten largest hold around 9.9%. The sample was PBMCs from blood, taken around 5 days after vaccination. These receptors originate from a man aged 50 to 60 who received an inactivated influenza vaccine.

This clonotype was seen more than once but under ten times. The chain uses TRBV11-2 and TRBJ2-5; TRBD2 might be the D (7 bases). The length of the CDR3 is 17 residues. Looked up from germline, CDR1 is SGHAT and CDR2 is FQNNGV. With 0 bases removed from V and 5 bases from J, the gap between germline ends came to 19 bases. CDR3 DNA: TGTGCCAGCAGCTTAGAACCGGCCGGGGGGCTGGGGGAGACCCAGTACTTC. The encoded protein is CASSLEPAGGLGETQYF. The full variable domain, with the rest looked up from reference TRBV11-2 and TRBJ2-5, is EAGVAQSPRYKIIEKRQSVAFWCNPISGHATLYWYQQILGQGPKLLIQFQNNGVVDDSQLPKDRFSAERLKGVDSTLKIQPAKLEDSAVYLCASSLEPAGGLGETQYFGPGTRLLVL.

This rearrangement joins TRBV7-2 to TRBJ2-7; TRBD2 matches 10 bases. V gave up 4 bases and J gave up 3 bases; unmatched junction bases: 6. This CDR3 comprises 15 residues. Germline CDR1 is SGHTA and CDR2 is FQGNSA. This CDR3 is CASSSRGLAVYEQYF. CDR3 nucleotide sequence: TGTGCCAGCAGCTCGAGAGGACTAGCGGTCTACGAGCAGTACTTC.

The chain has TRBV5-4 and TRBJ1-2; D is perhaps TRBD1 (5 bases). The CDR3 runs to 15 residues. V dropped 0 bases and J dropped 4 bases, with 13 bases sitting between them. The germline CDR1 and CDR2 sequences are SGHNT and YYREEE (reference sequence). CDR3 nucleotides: TGTGCCAGCAGCTTGGTCGCGGGGGTCGGCTATGGCTACACCTTC. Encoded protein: CASSLVAGVGYGYTF.

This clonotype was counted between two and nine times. CDR3 sequence reads: CASIGVTEAFF. The CDR3 DNA is TGTGCCAGCATAGGGGTTACTGAAGCTTTCTTT. V is TRBV7-9 and J is TRBJ1-1, with D possibly matching TRBD1 (5 bases). V was trimmed by 7 bases and J by 5 bases, leaving 8 bases between them. Germline V gene sequence: CDR1 SEHNR, CDR2 FQNEAQ (reference sequence). The length of the CDR3 is 11 residues.

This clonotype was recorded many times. CDR3 nucleotide sequence: TGTGCCAGCAGTCACAGGGAGACCCAGTACTTC. Translation: CASSHRETQYF. V usage is TRBV6-5 and J usage is TRBJ2-5; TRBD1 might be the D (5 bases). Per the germline V gene, CDR1 is MNHEY and CDR2 is SVGAGI. The CDR3 runs 11 residues. V lost 5 bases and J 5 bases, leaving 6 bases between the germline ends.

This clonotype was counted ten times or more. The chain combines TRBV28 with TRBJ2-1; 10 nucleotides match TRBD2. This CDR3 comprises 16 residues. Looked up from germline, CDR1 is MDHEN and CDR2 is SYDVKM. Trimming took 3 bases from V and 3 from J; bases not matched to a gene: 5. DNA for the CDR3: TGTGCCAGCAGTTTCGTACTAGCGGGAAACTACAATGAGCAGTTCTTC. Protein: CASSFVLAGNYNEQFF.

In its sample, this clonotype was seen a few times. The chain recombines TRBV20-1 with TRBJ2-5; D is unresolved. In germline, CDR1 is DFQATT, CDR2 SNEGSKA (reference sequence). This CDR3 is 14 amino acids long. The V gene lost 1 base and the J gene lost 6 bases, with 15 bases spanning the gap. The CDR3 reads CSARGAIGRQTQYF. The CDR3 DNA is TGCAGTGCTAGAGGGGCGATTGGGCGGCAGACCCAGTACTTC.

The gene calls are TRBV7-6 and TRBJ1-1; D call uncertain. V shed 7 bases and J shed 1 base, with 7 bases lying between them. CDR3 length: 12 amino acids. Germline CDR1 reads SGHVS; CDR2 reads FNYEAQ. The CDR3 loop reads CASKTWNTEAFF. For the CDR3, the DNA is TGTGCCAGCAAAACCTGGAACACTGAAGCTTTCTTT.

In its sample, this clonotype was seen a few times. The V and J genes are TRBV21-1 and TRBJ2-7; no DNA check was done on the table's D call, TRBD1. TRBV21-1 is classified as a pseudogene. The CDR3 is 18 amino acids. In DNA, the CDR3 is TGTGCCAGCAGCAAAGCCAAGGGTACCGGGAGACAAACCTACGAGCAGTACTTC. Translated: CASSKAKGTGRQTYEQYF.

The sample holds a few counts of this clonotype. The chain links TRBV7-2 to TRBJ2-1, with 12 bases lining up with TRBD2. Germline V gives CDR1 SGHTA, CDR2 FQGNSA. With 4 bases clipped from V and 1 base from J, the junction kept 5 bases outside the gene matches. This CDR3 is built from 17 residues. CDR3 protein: CASSSTTSGSSYNEQFF. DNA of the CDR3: TGTGCCAGCAGCTCGACGACTAGCGGGAGTTCCTACAATGAGCAGTTCTTC.

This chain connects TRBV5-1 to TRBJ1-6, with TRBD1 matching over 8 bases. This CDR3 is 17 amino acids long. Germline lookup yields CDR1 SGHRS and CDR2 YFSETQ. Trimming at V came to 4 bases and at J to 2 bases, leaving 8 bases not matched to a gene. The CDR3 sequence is CASSPRTGSTYNSPLHF. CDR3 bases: TGCGCCAGCAGCCCGAGGACAGGGAGCACCTATAATTCACCCCTCCACTTT. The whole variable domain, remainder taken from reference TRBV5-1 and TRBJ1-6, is KAGVTQTPRYLIKTRGQQVTLSCSPISGHRSVSWYQQTPGQGLQFLFEYFSETQRNKGNFPGRFSGRQFSNSRSEMNVSTLELGDSALYLCASSPRTGSTYNSPLHFGNGTRLTVT.

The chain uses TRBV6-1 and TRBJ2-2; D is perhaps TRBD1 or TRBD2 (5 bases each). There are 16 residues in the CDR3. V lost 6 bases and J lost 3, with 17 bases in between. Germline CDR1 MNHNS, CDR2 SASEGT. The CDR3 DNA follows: TGTGCCAGCAGGCCCCCGGGAAGGGGAGACACCGGGGAGCTGTTTTTT. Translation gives CASRPPGRGDTGELFF.

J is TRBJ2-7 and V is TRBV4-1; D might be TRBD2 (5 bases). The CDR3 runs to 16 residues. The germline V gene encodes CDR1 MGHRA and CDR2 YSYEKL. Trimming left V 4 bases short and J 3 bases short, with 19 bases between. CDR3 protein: CASSRSPRGDHYEQYF. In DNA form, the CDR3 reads TGCGCCAGCAGCCGATCTCCACGGGGAGACCACTACGAGCAGTACTTC.

CDR3 in DNA: TGCAGTGCTAGAGAGGGGGCCCGGGACCGATACTACGAGCAGTACTTC. Translation: CSAREGARDRYYEQYF. This chain joins TRBV20-1 and TRBJ2-7, with a possible D match to TRBD1 (6 bases). Germline V CDR1 and CDR2: DFQATT, SNEGSKA (reference sequence). The CDR3 runs 16 residues. Trimming took 0 bases from V and 3 from J, leaving 18 bases between them.

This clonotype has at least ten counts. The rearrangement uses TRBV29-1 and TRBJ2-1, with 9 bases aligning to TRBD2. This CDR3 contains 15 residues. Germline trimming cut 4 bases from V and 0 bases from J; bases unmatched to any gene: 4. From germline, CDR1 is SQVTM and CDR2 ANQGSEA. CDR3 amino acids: CSVAGSGSSYNEQFF. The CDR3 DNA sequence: TGCAGCGTTGCCGGTAGCGGGAGCTCCTACAATGAGCAGTTCTTC.

DNA of the CDR3: TGTGCCAGCAGCTCACCCGGTGGACCCGCGAACCCTTCCTACGAGCAGTACTTC. Amino acids: CASSSPGGPANPSYEQYF. The rearrangement joins TRBV7-8 to TRBJ2-7, with D unclear. Looked up from germline, CDR1 is SGHVS and CDR2 is FQNEAQ. The CDR3 is 18 residues long. V was clipped by 4 bases and J by 1 base, with 23 bases between them.

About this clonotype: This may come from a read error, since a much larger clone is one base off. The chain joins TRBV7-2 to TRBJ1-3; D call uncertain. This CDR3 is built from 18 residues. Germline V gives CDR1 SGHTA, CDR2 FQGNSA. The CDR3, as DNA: TGTGCCAGCAGCTTAGCGGCGGGGTGGGCGCGCTCTGGAAACACCATATGTTTT. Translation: CASSLAAGWARSGNTICF.

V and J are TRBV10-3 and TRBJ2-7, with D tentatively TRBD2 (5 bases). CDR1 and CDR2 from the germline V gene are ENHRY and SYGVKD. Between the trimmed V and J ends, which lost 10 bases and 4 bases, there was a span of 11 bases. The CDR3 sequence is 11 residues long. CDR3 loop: CATRGPYEQYF. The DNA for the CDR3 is TGTGCCACCAGAGGGCCGTACGAGCAGTACTTC.

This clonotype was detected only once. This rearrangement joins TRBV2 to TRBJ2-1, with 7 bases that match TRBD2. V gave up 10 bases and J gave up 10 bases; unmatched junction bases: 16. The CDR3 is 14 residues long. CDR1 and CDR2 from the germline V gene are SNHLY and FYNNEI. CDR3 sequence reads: CATTSGTPGGEQFF. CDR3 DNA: TGTGCCACCACGAGCGGGACCCCAGGAGGGGAGCAGTTCTTC.

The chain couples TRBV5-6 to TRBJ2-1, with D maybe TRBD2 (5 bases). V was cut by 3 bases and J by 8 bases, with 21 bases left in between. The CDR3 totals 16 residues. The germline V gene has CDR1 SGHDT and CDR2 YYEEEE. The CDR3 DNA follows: TGTGCCAGCAGCTCCGACCTGCGGAGGAGCGTGGATGAGCAGTTCTTC. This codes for CASSSDLRRSVDEQFF. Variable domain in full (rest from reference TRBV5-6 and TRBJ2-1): DAGVTQSPTHLIKTRGQQVTLRCSPKSGHDTVSWYQQALGQGPQFIFQYYEEEERQRGNFPDRFSGHQFPNYSSELNVNALLLGDSALYLCASSSDLRRSVDEQFFGPGTRLTVL.

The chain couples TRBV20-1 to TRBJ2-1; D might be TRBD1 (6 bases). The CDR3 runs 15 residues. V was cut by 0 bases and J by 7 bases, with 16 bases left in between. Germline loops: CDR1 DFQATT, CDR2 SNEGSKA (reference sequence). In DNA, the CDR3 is TGCAGTGCTAGAGATCAAGGGGGATTGAGGAATGAGCAGTTCTTC. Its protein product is CSARDQGGLRNEQFF.

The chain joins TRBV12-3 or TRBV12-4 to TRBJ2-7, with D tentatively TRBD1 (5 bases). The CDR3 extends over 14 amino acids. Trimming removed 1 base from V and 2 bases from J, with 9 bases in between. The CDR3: CASSLEGRTYEQYF. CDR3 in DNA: TGTGCCAGCAGTTTAGAGGGGCGCACCTACGAGCAGTACTTC.